This TCR beta chain was retrieved from a study of T cell changes during pregnancy in multiple sclerosis. Repertoires were generated with immunoSEQ multiplex PCR, while TCRdb's copy carries only in-frame clones and drops some. The data show tens of thousands of clones, with 85% to 95% seen just once and approximately 1% held by the top ten. The CDR3 runs 15 residues. The V gene end was trimmed by 8 bases and the J gene end by 12 bases; junction bases not matched to a gene: 16. Germline-derived CDR1 and CDR2 are MNHEY and SMNVEV (reference sequence). The sequence was obtained from a female donor with multiple sclerosis, enrolled in a pregnancy study. The chain couples TRBV27 to TRBJ2-1; 10 nucleotides match TRBD2. The sample here was peripheral blood, taken in the first trimester of pregnancy. CDR3 loop: CASSGAGLAFSGQFF. CDR3 nucleotides: TGTGCCAGCTCTGGGGCGGGACTAGCGTTTTCTGGGCAGTTCTTC.